Presented here are 26 T cell receptor beta chains from one specimen sequenced in a study of blood T cell repertoires in COVID-19 (dated by TCRdb to 2020 to 2022). Libraries were built with the immunoSEQ multiplex PCR assay. Imported from immuneACCESS, the table was reduced by TCRdb to in-frame sequences with V and J called. These copies leave out some clones; in studies compared against another copy, an unresolved V gene accounts for under half, and the cause of the remainder is not known. Recorded for this sample are about 170,000 clones; approximately 86% of them occurred a single time. The ten largest clones take up about 3.5% of the sample. Sequenced input: peripheral blood. The origin of the receptors is a man between 65 and 80 years old with acute or convalescent COVID-19.

V usage is TRBV6-6 and J usage is TRBJ1-5; D gene ambiguous. The germline V gene has CDR1 MNHNY and CDR2 SVGAGI (reference sequence). This CDR3 has 12 amino acids. Trimming cost V 10 bases and J 4 bases, with 11 bases left between them. The CDR3 DNA follows: TGTGCCACTAGGCGAGGGAATCAGCCCCAGCATTTT. Amino acid sequence: CATRRGNQPQHF.

The chain joins TRBV5-6 to TRBJ2-1; the match to TRBD2 covers 10 bases. In germline, CDR1 is SGHDT, CDR2 YYEEEE. The CDR3 has 15 residues. V dropped 0 bases and J dropped 3; count of bases not matched to a gene: 0. CDR3 amino acids: CASSLEREGYNEQFF. The CDR3 DNA sequence: TGTGCCAGCAGCTTGGAGCGGGAGGGCTACAATGAGCAGTTCTTC. Drawing the rest from reference TRBV5-6 and TRBJ2-1, the complete variable domain is DAGVTQSPTHLIKTRGQQVTLRCSPKSGHDTVSWYQQALGQGPQFIFQYYEEEERQRGNFPDRFSGHQFPNYSSELNVNALLLGDSALYLCASSLEREGYNEQFFGPGTRLTVL.

The chain links TRBV5-1 to TRBJ2-3, with 9 positions matching TRBD2. With V trimmed by 4 bases and J by 1 base, 4 bases remained unmatched. Germline V CDR1 and CDR2: SGHRS, YFSETQ. The CDR3 contains 15 residues. Here the CDR3 DNA reads TGCGCCAGCAGCGATAGCGGGGGCCGCACAGATACGCAGTATTTT. This gives the protein CASSDSGGRTDTQYF.

The CDR3 here is CASSIDREGGQFF. Here the CDR3 DNA reads TGTGCCAGTAGTATAGATCGTGAGGGTGGGCAGTTCTTC. This chain uses TRBV19 with TRBJ2-1, with a weak D call TRBD2 (5 bases). V was cut by 0 bases and J by 12 bases, with 12 bases left in between. The CDR3 has 13 amino acids. Germline values: CDR1 LNHDA, CDR2 SQIVND (reference sequence). Full variable domain (rest looked up from reference TRBV19 and TRBJ2-1): DGGITQSPKYLFRKEGQNVTLSCEQNLNHDAMYWYRQDPGQGLRLIYYSQIVNDFQKGDIAEGYSVSREKKESFPLTVTSAQKNPTAFYLCASSIDREGGQFFGPGTRLTVL.

The genes are TRBV9 and TRBJ2-2, with D maybe TRBD2 (6 bases). The CDR3 has 20 amino acids. Germline loops: CDR1 SGDLS, CDR2 YYNGEE. Trimming took 4 bases from V and 0 from J, leaving 25 bases between them. The chain's CDR3 is CASSSPTGTGKPPNTGELFF. The CDR3 DNA reads as TGTGCCAGCAGCTCCCCCACCGGGACTGGAAAACCTCCGAACACCGGGGAGCTGTTTTTT. Complete variable domain (other parts from reference TRBV9 and TRBJ2-2): DSGVTQTPKHLITATGQRVTLRCSPRSGDLSVYWYQQSLDQGLQFLIQYYNGEERAKGNILERFSAQQFPDLHSELNLSSLELGDSALYFCASSSPTGTGKPPNTGELFFGEGSRLTVL.

The chain has TRBV4-3 and TRBJ2-7; 15 bases match TRBD2. The CDR3 totals 16 residues. The V segment lost 4 bases and the J segment 4 bases; nucleotides outside the gene matches: 5. Germline lookup yields CDR1 LGHNA and CDR2 YSLEER. CDR3: CASSRTSGGALYEQYF. The DNA for the CDR3 is TGCGCCAGCAGCCGGACTAGCGGGGGGGCCTTATACGAGCAGTACTTC.

The J gene is TRBJ2-7, the V gene TRBV28, with 7 bases aligning to TRBD1. Germline CDR1 reads MDHEN; CDR2 reads SYDVKM. The CDR3 covers 14 residues. Trimming removed 5 bases from V and 4 bases from J; junction bases left unmatched: 8. CDR3 amino acids: CASSAYGTAYEQYF. The CDR3 bases are TGTGCCAGCAGTGCCTACGGGACAGCTTACGAGCAGTACTTC.

CDR3 in DNA: TGTGCCAGTAGTATGTTTCTTTGGGACAAAGACTATGGCTACACCTTC. Translating it yields CASSMFLWDKDYGYTF. The chain carries TRBV19 and TRBJ1-2, with D possibly TRBD1 on 6 matching bases. The CDR3 totals 16 residues. The germline V gene encodes CDR1 LNHDA and CDR2 SQIVND (reference sequence). V was clipped by 3 bases and J by 3 bases, with 17 bases between them.

This clone was seen a single time. This chain uses TRBV4-3 with TRBJ2-2; 7 bases fit TRBD1. The V and J ends lost 0 bases and 1 base, in that order; junction bases with no gene match: 2. This CDR3 contains 16 residues. Germline CDR1 reads LGHNA; CDR2 reads YSLEER. The CDR3: CASSQDRTGNTGELFF. The CDR3 region has the DNA TGCGCCAGCAGCCAAGACAGGACAGGGAACACCGGGGAGCTGTTTTTT.

Of note for this clone: The DNA is omitted, as the CDR3 cannot be located on it reliably, and the CDR3 follows TCRdb's listing. This chain links TRBV5-4 with TRBJ1-3. Germline loops: CDR1 SGHNT, CDR2 YYREEE (reference sequence). The CDR3 sequence runs 14 residues, both termini included. This chain's CDR3 is CASISGPAGGTIYF.

The V call is TRBV6-6, the J call TRBJ2-4; D is possibly TRBD1 (5 bases). Germline values: CDR1 MNHNY, CDR2 SVGAGI (reference sequence). V shed 0 bases and J shed 2 bases, with 11 bases lying between them. The CDR3 totals 16 residues. The CDR3 protein is CASSYSTAGTKNIQYF. In nucleotides, the CDR3 is TGTGCCAGCAGTTACTCGACTGCAGGGACCAAAAACATTCAGTACTTC.

The chain couples TRBV25-1 to TRBJ2-7; D is perhaps TRBD1 (5 bases). The CDR3 length is 12 residues. Germline values: CDR1 MGHDK, CDR2 SYGVNS. The ends were cut back, 2 bases at V and 7 bases at J, with 9 bases in the middle. This chain's CDR3 is CASSEQGLEQYF. In DNA form, the CDR3 reads TGTGCCAGCAGTGAACAGGGCTTAGAGCAGTACTTC.

This clone was found a few times. The V gene is TRBV12-3 or TRBV12-4, the J gene TRBJ2-1; D ambiguous. V dropped 0 bases and J dropped 4 bases, with 4 bases sitting between them. The CDR3 is 13 amino acids. CDR3 loop: CASSLARYNEQFF. CDR3 nucleotides: TGTGCCAGCAGTTTAGCGAGGTACAATGAGCAGTTCTTC.

Notes on this clone: The conserved final phenylalanine or tryptophan is absent from the CDR3, which likely points to a read error. It is unclear where the CDR3 begins or ends on the DNA, so no DNA is shown, and the CDR3 is as TCRdb lists it. V usage is TRBV5-8 and J usage is TRBJ2-3; the D segment call TRBD2 is taken from the table without a DNA check. The germline gives CDR1 SGHTS, CDR2 YDEGEE. The CDR3 extends over 9 residues, inclusive of both ends. The CDR3 is CASSLRRSG.

The V call is TRBV7-2, the J call TRBJ2-3, with 10 bases lining up with TRBD2. Germline CDR1 is SGHTA and CDR2 is FQGNSA. This CDR3 has 17 amino acids. V lost 5 bases, J lost 3 bases, and 11 bases stayed unmatched. This CDR3 reads CASSRLAGVGVTDTQYF. The DNA for the CDR3 is TGTGCCAGCAGCCGTCTAGCGGGAGTGGGAGTAACAGATACGCAGTATTTT.

V and J are TRBV25-1 and TRBJ2-5; possible D gene TRBD1, 6 bases. The CDR3 sequence is 17 residues long. Germline V gene lookup returns CDR1 MGHDK and CDR2 SYGVNS. The ends were cut back, 2 bases at V and 0 bases at J, with 16 bases in the middle. For the CDR3, the DNA is TGTGCCAGCAGTGAACCCAGGGGCCCCCCGTACCAAGAGACCCAGTACTTC. Translating gives CASSEPRGPPYQETQYF.

The V gene is TRBV5-5, the J gene TRBJ2-3; a weak D match, TRBD2 (5 bases). Looked up from germline, CDR1 is SGHKS and CDR2 is YYEKEE (reference sequence). CDR3 length: 16 amino acids. The V gene lost 2 bases and the J gene lost 2 bases, with 15 bases spanning the gap. The CDR3 loop is CASSFGPGVTTDTQYF. As DNA, the CDR3 is TGTGCCAGCAGCTTTGGCCCCGGGGTGACCACAGATACGCAGTATTTT.

The V and J genes are TRBV19 and TRBJ1-1; the match to TRBD1 covers 9 bases. The CDR3 has 20 residues. Germline CDR1 is LNHDA and CDR2 is SQIVND (reference sequence). The V and J ends lost 3 bases and 0 bases, in that order; junction bases with no gene match: 17. This CDR3 reads CASSIRKGQGRGILNTEAFF. CDR3 DNA sequence: TGTGCCAGTAGTATCCGAAAAGGACAGGGGCGGGGGATTCTGAACACTGAAGCTTTCTTT.

The V gene is TRBV24-1, the J gene TRBJ1-5; TRBD1 might be the D (5 bases). Between the trimmed V and J ends, which lost 4 bases and 5 bases, there was a span of 11 bases. The V gene's germline CDR1 is KGHDR and CDR2 SFDVKD. The CDR3 sequence is 14 residues long. For the CDR3, the DNA is TGTGCCACCAGTGACCGTGACAGTTATCAGCCCCAGCATTTT. Translating it yields CATSDRDSYQPQHF.

The chain combines TRBV7-2 with TRBJ1-5; D uncertain. The length of the CDR3 is 15 residues. V lost 3 bases and J 5 bases, leaving 14 bases between the germline ends. CDR1 is SGHTA and CDR2 is FQGNSA in the germline V gene. The CDR3 sequence: CASSFQANNDQPQHF. Here the CDR3 DNA reads TGTGCCAGCAGCTTCCAGGCGAATAACGATCAGCCCCAGCATTTT.

The chain joins TRBV7-2 to TRBJ2-7, with 9 bases that match TRBD1. In germline, CDR1 is SGHTA, CDR2 FQGNSA. The ends lost 5 bases at V and 7 bases at J; junction bases unmatched: 3. The CDR3 sequence is 12 residues long. CDR3 DNA sequence: TGTGCCAGCAGCCTCGACAGGGGGGAGCAGTACTTC. Residues: CASSLDRGEQYF.

V usage is TRBV30 and J usage is TRBJ1-2; 11 bases align to TRBD1. V trimming: 8 bases; J trimming: 8 bases; junction bases outside the gene matches: 10. This CDR3 is built from 13 residues. The germline gives CDR1 GTSNPN, CDR2 SVGIG (reference sequence). The CDR3 bases are TGTGCCGGCTCCGGGACAGGGGGTCCCGGCTACACCTTC. Amino acid sequence: CAGSGTGGPGYTF.

V is TRBV10-3 and J is TRBJ1-5; 9 nucleotides match TRBD1. CDR1 ENHRY and CDR2 SYGVKD come from the germline V gene. The junction had 1 base not matched to a gene; V was cut back by 4 bases and J by 6 bases. This CDR3 is 13 amino acids long. CDR3 sequence (DNA): TGTGCCATCAGTGGGACAGGGGCTCAGCCCCAGCATTTT. Translated, it gives CAISGTGAQPQHF.

The chain carries TRBV5-1 and TRBJ2-7, with 8 bases identical to TRBD2. Germline V gene data show CDR1 as SGHRS and CDR2 as YFSETQ. The CDR3 consists of 14 residues. With 1 base clipped from V and 5 bases from J, the junction kept 5 bases outside the gene matches. Here the CDR3 DNA reads TGCGCCAGCAGCTTGAAGCGGGAGACGCACGAGCAGTACTTC. Amino acids: CASSLKRETHEQYF.

This clone has more than one count but fewer than ten. This chain joins TRBV3-1 (or the pseudogene TRBV3-2) and TRBJ2-7; 10 positions agree with TRBD2. The ends lost 3 bases at V and 9 bases at J; junction bases unmatched: 8. The CDR3 covers 14 residues. Germline CDR1 reads LGHDT; CDR2 reads YNNKEL (reference sequence). CDR3 residues: CASSHRASGSGQYF. CDR3 coding DNA: TGTGCCAGCAGCCACCGGGCTAGCGGGAGCGGGCAGTACTTC.

The chain joins TRBV10-3 to TRBJ2-5, with 9 bases identical to TRBD1. Per germline, CDR1 ENHRY and CDR2 SYGVKD. The CDR3 contains 13 residues. The ends lost 6 bases at V and 2 bases at J; junction bases unmatched: 1. The CDR3 spells CAIRGQGQETQYF. CDR3 nucleotide sequence: TGTGCCATCAGGGGACAGGGACAAGAGACCCAGTACTTC.